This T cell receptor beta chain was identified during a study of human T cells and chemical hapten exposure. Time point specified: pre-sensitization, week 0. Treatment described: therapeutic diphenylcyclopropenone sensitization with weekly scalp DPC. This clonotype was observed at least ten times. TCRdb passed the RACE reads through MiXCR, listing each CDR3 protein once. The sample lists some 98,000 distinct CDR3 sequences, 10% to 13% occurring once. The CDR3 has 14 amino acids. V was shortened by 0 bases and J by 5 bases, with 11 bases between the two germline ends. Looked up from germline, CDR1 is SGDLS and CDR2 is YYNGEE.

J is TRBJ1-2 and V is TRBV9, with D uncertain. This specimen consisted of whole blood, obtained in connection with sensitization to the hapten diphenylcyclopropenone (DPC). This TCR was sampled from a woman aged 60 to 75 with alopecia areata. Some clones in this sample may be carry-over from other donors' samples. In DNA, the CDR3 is TGTGCCAGCAGCGTAGGGGAGACACTTTATGGCTACACCTTC. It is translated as CASSVGETLYGYTF.